The TCR beta chain under discussion was sequenced for a study of T-cell memory formation after mild COVID-19. Broader study findings: CD8+ contracting clones occupied EMRA, while CD4+ ones occupied mainly CM and EM. Some clones that responded were present in memory (sampled pre-infection), which suggests cross-reactive memory joined.

V was clipped by 1 base and J by 5 bases, with 14 bases between them. The germline gives CDR1 SEHNR, CDR2 FQNEAQ (reference sequence). The CDR3 is 15 amino acids. In this sample, this clonotype turned up many times. The antigen is undetermined. 5'RACE with constant-segment primers built TCRalpha and TCRbeta cDNA libraries with UMIs. TCRdb analysed the 5' RACE reads with MiXCR anew, one entry per CDR3 protein. The repertoire has about 110,000 distinct CDR3 sequences, 15% to 20% of them found once; the top ten carry 25% to 30%. Sequencing was done on a sample of PBMCs or a T cell subset sorted from them (not recorded which). The genes are TRBV7-9 and TRBJ2-5, with TRBD1 as a possible D gene (6 bases). The clonotype comes from an adult woman who had mild COVID-19 (a few samples of this study predate the infection). Cell type and time point are not known. The CDR3 protein is CASSLVWDNGETQYF. The CDR3 coding sequence is TGTGCCAGCAGCTTAGTGTGGGACAACGGTGAGACCCAGTACTTC.